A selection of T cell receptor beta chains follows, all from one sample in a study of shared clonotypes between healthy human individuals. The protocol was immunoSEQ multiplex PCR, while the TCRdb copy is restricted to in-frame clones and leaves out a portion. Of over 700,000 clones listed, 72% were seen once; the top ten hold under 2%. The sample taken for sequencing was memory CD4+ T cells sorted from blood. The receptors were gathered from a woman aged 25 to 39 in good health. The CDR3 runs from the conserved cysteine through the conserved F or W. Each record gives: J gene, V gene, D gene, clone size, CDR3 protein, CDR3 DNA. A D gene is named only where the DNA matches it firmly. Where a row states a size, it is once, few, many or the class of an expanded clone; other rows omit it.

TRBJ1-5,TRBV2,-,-,CASKDDFWSNQPQHF,TGTGCCAGCAAGGACGACTTTTGGAGCAATCAGCCCCAGCATTTT
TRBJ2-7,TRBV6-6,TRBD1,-,CASSYGTEPYEQYF,TGTGCCAGCAGTTACGGGACAGAGCCCTACGAGCAGTACTTC
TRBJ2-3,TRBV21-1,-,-,CARRKRDTQYF,TGTGCCAGGAGAAAGAGGGATACGCAGTATTTT
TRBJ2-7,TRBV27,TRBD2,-,CASSLAGANYEQYF,TGTGCCAGCAGTTTAGCGGGAGCTAACTACGAGCAGTACTTC
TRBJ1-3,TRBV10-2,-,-,CASSRKRTLGSGNTIYF,TGCGCCAGCTCCCGCAAGAGGACGTTAGGCTCTGGAAACACCATATATTTT
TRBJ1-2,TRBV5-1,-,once,CASSLAGTLYGYTF,TGCGCCAGCAGCTTGGCCGGGACACTCTATGGCTACACCTTC
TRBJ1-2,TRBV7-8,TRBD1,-,CASTTGARQGEYGYTF,TGTGCCAGCACTACAGGGGCCCGACAGGGAGAGTATGGCTACACCTTC
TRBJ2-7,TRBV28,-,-,CASSPLGQGRHEQYF,TGTGCCAGCAGCCCTCTCGGGCAGGGGAGGCACGAGCAGTACTTC
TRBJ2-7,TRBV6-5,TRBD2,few,CASSTSGRGSYEQYF,TGTGCCAGCAGTACCAGCGGGAGGGGTTCCTACGAGCAGTACTTC
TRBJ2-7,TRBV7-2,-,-,CASSLVPGPYEQYF,TGTGCCAGCAGCTTAGTTCCAGGGCCCTACGAGCAGTACTTC